The clone carrying this TCR beta chain was counted only a few times. The data are from a study of T cell changes during pregnancy in multiple sclerosis. Some clones are missing from TCRdb's copy, which holds only in-frame ones; the method was immunoSEQ multiplex PCR. The repertoire has about 36,000 clones, about nine tenths of them found once; the top ten carry 0.47%. Specimen: CD4+ T cells from peripheral blood mononuclear cells, collected in the second trimester of pregnancy. The sequence was collected from a female donor in good health, enrolled as a control in a pregnancy study.

For the CDR3, the DNA is TGTGCCAGCAGTTTAGGGGGCCGGGGAGGCTACACCTTC. Translated, it gives CASSLGGRGGYTF. The chain carries TRBV28 and TRBJ1-2; tentative D call: TRBD1 (6 bases). Looked up from germline, CDR1 is MDHEN and CDR2 is SYDVKM. The CDR3 is 13 amino acids. The V gene lost 2 bases and the J gene lost 8 bases, with 12 bases spanning the gap.